The 11 T cell receptor beta chains in this list originate from one sample, sequenced in a study of shared clonotypes between healthy human individuals. Clones were sequenced by immunoSEQ multiplex PCR, and TCRdb holds only the in-frame ones, with some missing. The sample consists of about 560,000 clones, roughly 79% of them appearing once. Sequencing was performed on PBMCs. All receptors come from a woman aged 40 to 55 in good health. Some clones in this sample may be carry-over from other donors' samples.

V is TRBV5-1 and J is TRBJ2-1; TRBD2 matches 9 bases. The CDR3 is 16 residues long. CDR1 is SGHRS, CDR2 YFSETQ, per germline. With 3 bases clipped from V and 10 bases from J, the junction kept 14 bases outside the gene matches. This CDR3 reads CASSSLTSGSSSEQFF. The CDR3 DNA follows: TGCGCCAGCAGCTCTCTGACTAGCGGAAGCTCAAGCGAGCAGTTCTTC.

For the CDR3, the DNA is TGTGCCAGCAGTAGCGGGGCAGGGATTAACACCGGGGAGCTGTTTTTT. Its protein product is CASSSGAGINTGELFF. J is TRBJ2-2 and V is TRBV7-9, with 8 bases that match TRBD2. Germline CDR1 and CDR2: SEHNR and FQNEAQ (reference sequence). V shed 6 bases and J 2 bases; nucleotides not matched to a gene: 8. The CDR3 is 16 residues long.

As regards this clone: One base away lies a much larger clone, so this may be a sequencing read error. This CDR3 is also generated by other DNA sequences in the sample. V usage is TRBV27 and J usage is TRBJ2-5; the match to TRBD2 covers 14 bases. This CDR3 region has 14 residues. Germline V lookup: CDR1 MNHEY, CDR2 SMNVEV (reference sequence). After removal of 6 bases from V and 5 bases from J, the junction contained 2 bases not matched to a gene. The CDR3 DNA is TGTGCCAGCAGCCGACTAGCGGGAGGGGAGACCCAGTACTTC. Encoded protein: CASSRLAGGETQYF.

The rearrangement links TRBV30 to TRBJ2-1; D remains ambiguous. This CDR3 has 15 residues. V was pared by 0 bases and J by 2 bases, with 11 bases between. CDR1 and CDR2 (germline): GTSNPN, SVGIG (reference sequence). The CDR3 loop reads CAWSVMSKAYNEQFF. CDR3 bases: TGTGCCTGGAGTGTAATGAGTAAGGCCTACAATGAGCAGTTCTTC.

V gene TRBV30 combines with J gene TRBJ1-2, with a possible D match to TRBD1 (5 bases). Germline V gene data show CDR1 as GTSNPN and CDR2 as SVGIG (reference sequence). The V and J ends lost 0 bases and 6 bases respectively, with 14 bases between them. This CDR3 is built from 14 residues. Here the CDR3 reads CAWSVRGDGDGYTF. Written as DNA, the CDR3 is TGTGCCTGGAGTGTAAGGGGTGATGGGGATGGCTACACCTTC.

The chain couples TRBV25-1 to TRBJ2-5; D not resolved. Germline-derived CDR1 and CDR2 are MGHDK and SYGVNS. The CDR3 has 16 amino acids. V was trimmed by 1 base and J by 0 bases, leaving 12 bases between them. The CDR3 nucleotides read TGTGCCAGCAGTGAATTCTCAGGCAGGTACCAAGAGACCCAGTACTTC. It specifies CASSEFSGRYQETQYF.

This chain joins TRBV27 and TRBJ2-5; no reliable D call. The V gene's germline CDR1 is MNHEY and CDR2 SMNVEV (reference sequence). CDR3 length: 14 amino acids. Trimming left V 1 base short and J 2 bases short, with 8 bases between. The CDR3 loop reads CASSLLATQETQYF. The CDR3 DNA is TGTGCCAGCAGTTTATTAGCTACTCAAGAGACCCAGTACTTC.

This clone has ten or more counts. V and J are TRBV11-2 and TRBJ2-7; perhaps TRBD1 as D (6 bases). With 3 bases removed from V and 0 bases from J, the gap between germline ends came to 15 bases. The CDR3 covers 16 residues. Germline values: CDR1 SGHAT, CDR2 FQNNGV. The CDR3 DNA reads TGTGCCAGCAGCTTTTTTGGACAGACGAGCTCCTACGAGCAGTACTTC. Encoded protein: CASSFFGQTSSYEQYF.

The chain couples TRBV9 to TRBJ2-3, with D uncertain. The CDR3 covers 15 residues. Deletions cut 4 bases from V and 3 bases from J, with 15 bases between. Germline CDR1 and CDR2: SGDLS and YYNGEE. CDR3 DNA sequence: TGTGCCAGCAGCCCGCGGCTCGGCCTTACAGATACGCAGTATTTT. Its translation: CASSPRLGLTDTQYF.

In the case of this clone: This sequence is one base from a far larger clone and is likely a read error. This sample also contains other DNA sequences that code for the same CDR3. The chain employs TRBV5-6 and TRBJ1-1; 10 bases are shared with TRBD1. The CDR3 extends over 14 amino acids. CDR1 is SGHDT and CDR2 is YYEEEE in the germline V gene. The CDR3 loop is CASSSWDRGTEAFF. The CDR3 region has the DNA TGTGCCAGCAGCTCATGGGACAGGGGAACTGAGGCTTTCTTT.

This sequence joins TRBV7-9 and TRBJ2-7, with D possibly matching TRBD2 (5 bases). This CDR3 is 14 amino acids long. Germline CDR1 is SEHNR and CDR2 is FQNEAQ (reference sequence). Deletions cut 4 bases from V and 5 bases from J, with 15 bases between. CDR3 in amino acids: CASSSFLRGHEQYF. The CDR3, as DNA: TGTGCCAGCAGCTCCTTCTTACGGGGTCACGAGCAGTACTTC.